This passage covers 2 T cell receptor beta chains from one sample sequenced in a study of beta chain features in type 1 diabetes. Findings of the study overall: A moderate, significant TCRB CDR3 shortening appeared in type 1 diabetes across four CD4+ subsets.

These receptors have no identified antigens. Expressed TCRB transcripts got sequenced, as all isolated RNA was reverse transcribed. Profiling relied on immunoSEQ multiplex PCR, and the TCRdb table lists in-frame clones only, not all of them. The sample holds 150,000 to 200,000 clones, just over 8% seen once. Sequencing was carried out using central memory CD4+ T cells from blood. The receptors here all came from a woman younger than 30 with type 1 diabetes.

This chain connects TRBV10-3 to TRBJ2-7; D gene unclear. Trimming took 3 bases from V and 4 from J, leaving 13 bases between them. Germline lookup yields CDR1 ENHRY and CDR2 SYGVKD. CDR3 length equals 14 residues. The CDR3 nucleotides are TGTGCCATCAGTGATGCAGGCCGTGGGTACGAGCAGTACTTC. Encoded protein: CAISDAGRGYEQYF.

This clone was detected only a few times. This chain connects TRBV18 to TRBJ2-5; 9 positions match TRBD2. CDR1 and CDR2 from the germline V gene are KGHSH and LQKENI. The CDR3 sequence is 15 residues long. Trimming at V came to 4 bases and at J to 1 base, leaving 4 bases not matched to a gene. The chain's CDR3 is CASSQRLAVQETQYF. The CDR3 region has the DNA TGTGCCAGCTCACAACGACTAGCGGTCCAAGAGACCCAGTACTTC.